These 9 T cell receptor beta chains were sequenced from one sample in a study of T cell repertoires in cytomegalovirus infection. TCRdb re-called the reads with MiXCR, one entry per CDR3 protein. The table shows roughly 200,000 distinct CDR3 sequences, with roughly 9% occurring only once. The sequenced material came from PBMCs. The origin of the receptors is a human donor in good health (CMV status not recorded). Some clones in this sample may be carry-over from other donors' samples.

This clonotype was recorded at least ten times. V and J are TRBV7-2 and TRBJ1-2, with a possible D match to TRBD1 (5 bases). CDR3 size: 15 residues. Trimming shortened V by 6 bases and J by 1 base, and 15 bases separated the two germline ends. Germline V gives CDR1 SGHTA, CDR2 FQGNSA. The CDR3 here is CASSRDIRDNYGYTF. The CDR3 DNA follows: TGTGCCAGCAGTCGCGATATCAGGGATAACTATGGCTACACCTTC. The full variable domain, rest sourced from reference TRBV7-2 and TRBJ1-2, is GAGVSQSPSNKVTEKGKDVELRCDPISGHTALYWYRQSLGQGLEFLIYFQGNSAPDKSGLPSDRFSAERTGGSVSTLTIQRTQQEDSAVYLCASSRDIRDNYGYTFGSGTRLTVV.

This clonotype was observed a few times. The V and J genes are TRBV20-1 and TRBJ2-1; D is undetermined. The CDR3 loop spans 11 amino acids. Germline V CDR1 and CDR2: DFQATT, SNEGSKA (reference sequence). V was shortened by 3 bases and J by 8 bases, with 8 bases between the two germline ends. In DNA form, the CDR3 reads TGCAGTGCTAGTCGTGGCTATGAGCAGTTCTTC. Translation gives CSASRGYEQFF.

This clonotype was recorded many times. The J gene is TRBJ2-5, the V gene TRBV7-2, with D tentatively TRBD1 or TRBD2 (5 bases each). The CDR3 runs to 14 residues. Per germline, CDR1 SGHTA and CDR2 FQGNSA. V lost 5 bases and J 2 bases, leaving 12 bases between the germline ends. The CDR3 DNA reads TGTGCCAGCAGCGCAACGGGGCCTCAAGAGACCCAGTACTTC. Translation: CASSATGPQETQYF.

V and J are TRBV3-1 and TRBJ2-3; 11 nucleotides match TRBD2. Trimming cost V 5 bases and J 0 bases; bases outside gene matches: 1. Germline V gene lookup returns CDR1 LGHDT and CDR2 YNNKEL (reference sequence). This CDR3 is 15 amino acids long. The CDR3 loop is CASSGTSGSTDTQYF. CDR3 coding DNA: TGTGCCAGCAGCGGGACTAGCGGAAGCACAGATACGCAGTATTTT.

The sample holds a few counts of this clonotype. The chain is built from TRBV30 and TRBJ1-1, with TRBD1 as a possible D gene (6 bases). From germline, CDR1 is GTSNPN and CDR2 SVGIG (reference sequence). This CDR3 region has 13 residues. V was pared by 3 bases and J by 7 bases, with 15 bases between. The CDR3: CAWSNGGASEAFF. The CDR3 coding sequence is TGTGCCTGGAGCAACGGGGGGGCCAGTGAAGCTTTCTTT. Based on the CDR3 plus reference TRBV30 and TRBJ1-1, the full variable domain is SQTIHQWPATLVQPVGSPLSLECTVEGTSNPNLYWYRQAAGRGLQLLFYSVGIGQISSEVPQNLSASRPQDRQFILSSKKLLLSDSGFYLCAWSNGGASEAFFGQGTRLTVV.

CDR3: CASSANRESSYNEQFF. The CDR3 region has the DNA TGTGCCAGCAGCGCGAACCGGGAGAGCTCCTACAATGAGCAGTTCTTC. V and J are TRBV7-2 and TRBJ2-1; the D gene is possibly TRBD2 (6 bases). From germline, CDR1 is SGHTA and CDR2 FQGNSA. Trimming removed 5 bases from V and 0 bases from J, with 14 bases in between. CDR3 length: 16 amino acids.

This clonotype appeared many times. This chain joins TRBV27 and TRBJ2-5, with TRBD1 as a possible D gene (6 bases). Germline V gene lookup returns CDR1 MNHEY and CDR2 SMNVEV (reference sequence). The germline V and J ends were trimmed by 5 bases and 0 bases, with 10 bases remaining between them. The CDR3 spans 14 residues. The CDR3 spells CASSQTGHQETQYF. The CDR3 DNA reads TGTGCCAGCAGTCAGACAGGTCACCAAGAGACCCAGTACTTC.

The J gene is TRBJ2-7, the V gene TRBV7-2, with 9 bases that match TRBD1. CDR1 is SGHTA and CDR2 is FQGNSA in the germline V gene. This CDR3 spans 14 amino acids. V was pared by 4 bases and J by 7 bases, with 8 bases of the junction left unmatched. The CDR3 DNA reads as TGTGCCAGCAGCTCGGGACAGGGTCTGGGTGAGCAGTACTTC. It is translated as CASSSGQGLGEQYF.

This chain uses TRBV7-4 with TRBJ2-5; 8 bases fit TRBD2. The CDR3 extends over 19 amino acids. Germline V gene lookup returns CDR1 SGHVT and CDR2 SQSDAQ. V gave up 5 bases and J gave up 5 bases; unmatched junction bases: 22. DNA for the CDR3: TGTGCCAGCAGCACCCCTGGGGGGCTAGCGGGCCACCCCCGGGAGACCCAGTACTTC. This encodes CASSTPGGLAGHPRETQYF.